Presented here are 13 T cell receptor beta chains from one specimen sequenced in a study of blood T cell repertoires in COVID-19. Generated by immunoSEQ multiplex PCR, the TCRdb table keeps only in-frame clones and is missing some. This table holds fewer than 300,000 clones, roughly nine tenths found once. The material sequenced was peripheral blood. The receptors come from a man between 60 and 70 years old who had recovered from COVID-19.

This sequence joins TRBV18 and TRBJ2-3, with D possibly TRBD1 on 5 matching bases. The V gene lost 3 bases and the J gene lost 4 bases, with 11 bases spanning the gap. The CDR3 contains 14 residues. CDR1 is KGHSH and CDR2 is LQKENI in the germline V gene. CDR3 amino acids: CASSPQTVADTQYF. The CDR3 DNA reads TGTGCCAGCTCACCCCAGACAGTAGCAGATACGCAGTATTTT.

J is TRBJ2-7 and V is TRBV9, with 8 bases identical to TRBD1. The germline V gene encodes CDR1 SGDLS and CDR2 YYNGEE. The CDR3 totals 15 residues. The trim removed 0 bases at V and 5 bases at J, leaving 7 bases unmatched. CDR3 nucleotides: TGTGCCAGCAGCGTAGGCGCAGGGGGCCGCCACGAGCAGTACTTC. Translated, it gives CASSVGAGGRHEQYF.

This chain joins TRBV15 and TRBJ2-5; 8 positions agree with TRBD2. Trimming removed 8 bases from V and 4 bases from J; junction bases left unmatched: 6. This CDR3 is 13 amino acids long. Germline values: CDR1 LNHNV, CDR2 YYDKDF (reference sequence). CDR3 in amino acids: CATSGGGRETQYF. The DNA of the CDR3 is TGTGCCACCTCGGGGGGGGGCCGAGAGACCCAGTACTTC.

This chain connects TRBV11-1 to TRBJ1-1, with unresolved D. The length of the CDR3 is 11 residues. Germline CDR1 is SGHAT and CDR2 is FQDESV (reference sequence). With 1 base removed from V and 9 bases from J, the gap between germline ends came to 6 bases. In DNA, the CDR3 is TGTGCCAGCAGCTTAGAAGCAAAAGCTTTCTTT. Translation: CASSLEAKAFF.

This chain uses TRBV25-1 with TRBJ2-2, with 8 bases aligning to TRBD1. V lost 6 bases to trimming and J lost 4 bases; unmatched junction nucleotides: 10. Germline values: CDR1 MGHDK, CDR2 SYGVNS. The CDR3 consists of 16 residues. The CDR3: CASRKGQARGTGELFF. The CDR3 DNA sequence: TGTGCCAGCAGAAAGGGACAGGCGAGGGGCACCGGGGAGCTGTTTTTT.

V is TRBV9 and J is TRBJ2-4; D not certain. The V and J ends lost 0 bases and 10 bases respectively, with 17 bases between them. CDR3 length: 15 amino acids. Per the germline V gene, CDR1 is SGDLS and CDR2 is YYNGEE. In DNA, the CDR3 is TGTGCCAGCAGCGTAGAGTTCAGGCTGGATTCTATTCAGTACTTC. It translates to CASSVEFRLDSIQYF.

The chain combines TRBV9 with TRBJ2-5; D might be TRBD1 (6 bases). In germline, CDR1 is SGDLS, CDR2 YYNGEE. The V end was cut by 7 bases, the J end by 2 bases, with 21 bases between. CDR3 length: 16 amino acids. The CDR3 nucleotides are TGTGCCAGCGCCACAGCCCTACAGGGCCCTCAAGAGACCCAGTACTTC. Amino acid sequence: CASATALQGPQETQYF.

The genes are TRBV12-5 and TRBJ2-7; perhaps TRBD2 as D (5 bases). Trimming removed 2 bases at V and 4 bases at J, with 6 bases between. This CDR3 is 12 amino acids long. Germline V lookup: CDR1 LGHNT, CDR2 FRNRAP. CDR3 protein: CASGLSGYEQYF. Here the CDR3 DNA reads TGTGCTAGTGGTTTGTCGGGGTACGAGCAGTACTTC.

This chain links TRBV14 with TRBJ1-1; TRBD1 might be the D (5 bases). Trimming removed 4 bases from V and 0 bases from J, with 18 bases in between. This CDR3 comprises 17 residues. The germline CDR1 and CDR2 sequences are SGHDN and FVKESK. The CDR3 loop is CASSPTGWQGLNTEAFF. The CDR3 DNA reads TGTGCCAGCAGCCCTACTGGGTGGCAGGGATTGAACACTGAAGCTTTCTTT.

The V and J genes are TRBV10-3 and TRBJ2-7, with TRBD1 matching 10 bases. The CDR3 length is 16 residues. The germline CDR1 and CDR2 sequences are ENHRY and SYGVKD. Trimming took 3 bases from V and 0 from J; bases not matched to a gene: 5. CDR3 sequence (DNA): TGTGCCATCAGTGACACGGGACAGGGGAACTCCTACGAGCAGTACTTC. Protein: CAISDTGQGNSYEQYF.

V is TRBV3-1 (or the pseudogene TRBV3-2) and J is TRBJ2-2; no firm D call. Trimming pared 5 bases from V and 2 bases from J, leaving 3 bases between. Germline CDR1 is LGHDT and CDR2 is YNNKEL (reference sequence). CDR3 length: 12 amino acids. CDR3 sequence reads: CASSLNTGELFF. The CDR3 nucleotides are TGTGCCAGCAGCTTAAACACCGGGGAGCTGTTTTTT.

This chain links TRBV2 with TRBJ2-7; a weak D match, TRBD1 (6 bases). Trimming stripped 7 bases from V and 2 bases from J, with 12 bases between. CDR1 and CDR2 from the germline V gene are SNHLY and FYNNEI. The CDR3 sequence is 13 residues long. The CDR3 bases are TGTGCCAGCAACCGGGACAAGGCCTACGAGCAGTACTTC. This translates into CASNRDKAYEQYF.

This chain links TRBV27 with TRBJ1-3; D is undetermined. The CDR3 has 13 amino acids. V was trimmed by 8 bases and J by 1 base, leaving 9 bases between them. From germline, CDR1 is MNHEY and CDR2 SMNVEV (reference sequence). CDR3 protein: CASAPGSGNTIYF. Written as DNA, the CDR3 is TGTGCCAGCGCCCCAGGTTCTGGAAACACCATATATTTT.